These 17 T cell receptor beta chains were sequenced from one sample in a study of beta chain features in type 1 diabetes (dated by TCRdb to the late 2010s). The study at large found these results: In all four CD4+ subsets, TCRB CDR3 length was moderately but significantly shorter in type 1 diabetes patients.

The antigens these receptors bind are not known. The library relied on the immunoSEQ multiplex PCR assay. The entire amount of isolated RNA was reverse transcribed using the High Capacity cDNA Reverse Transcription Kit, so the sequenced TCRB transcripts were expressed ones. Sourced from immuneACCESS, this table was stored by TCRdb with only in-frame sequences that have V and J called. A share of the clones is absent; for the studies checked, an unresolved V gene accounts for under half, and the remainder has no known explanation. Counted in this sample were under 20,000 clones; less than 85% of them appeared once. In total, the top ten clones hold 0.79% of the sample. Sequencing was performed on stem cell memory CD4+ T cells from blood. This specimen's cell subset or site label, per the study, means: stem cell-like memory CD4+ T cells. Receptor source: a man aged 25 to 45 with type 1 diabetes.

This clone was counted a few times. The chain combines TRBV12-5 with TRBJ1-5; no firm D call. This CDR3 comprises 12 residues. CDR1 and CDR2 from the germline V gene are LGHNT and FRNRAP. V was cut by 3 bases and J by 6 bases, with 6 bases left in between. The CDR3 sequence: CASGFNSQPQHF. The CDR3 DNA reads TGTGCTAGTGGTTTCAATAGTCAGCCCCAGCATTTT.

The J gene is TRBJ1-6, the V gene TRBV5-1; 9 bases match TRBD1. CDR3 length: 14 amino acids. Germline CDR1 SGHRS, CDR2 YFSETQ. The trim removed 0 bases at V and 9 bases at J, leaving 1 base unmatched. The CDR3: CASSLGQGGSPLHF. The CDR3 DNA follows: TGCGCCAGCAGCTTGGGACAGGGGGGTTCACCCCTCCACTTT.

This clone appeared a few times. This chain connects TRBV27 to TRBJ2-1; the match to TRBD1 covers 11 bases. The CDR3 loop spans 15 amino acids. Per germline, CDR1 MNHEY and CDR2 SMNVEV (reference sequence). After removal of 5 bases from V and 6 bases from J, the junction contained 6 bases not matched to a gene. The CDR3 region has the DNA TGTGCCAGCAGTGGGGGACAGGGGGTCTTCAATGAGCAGTTCTTC. It codes for CASSGGQGVFNEQFF.

This sequence joins TRBV5-4 and TRBJ1-4; D might be TRBD1 (5 bases). CDR1 SGHNT and CDR2 YYREEE come from the germline V gene (reference sequence). The CDR3 has 14 amino acids. The germline V and J ends were trimmed by 0 bases and 8 bases, with 11 bases remaining between them. The CDR3 bases are TGTGCCAGCAGCTTGGGGCAGGGCAACGAAAAACTGTTTTTT. Translated, it gives CASSLGQGNEKLFF.

This clone was detected once. The genes are TRBV4-1 and TRBJ1-4, with TRBD1 identical over 7 bases. The CDR3 loop spans 16 amino acids. V was pared by 5 bases and J by 0 bases, with 6 bases of the junction left unmatched. The V gene's germline CDR1 is MGHRA and CDR2 YSYEKL. The CDR3 protein is CASSNRQGATNEKLFF. The CDR3 coding sequence is TGCGCCAGCAGCAACCGACAGGGCGCAACTAATGAAAAACTGTTTTTT.

The V and J genes are TRBV9 and TRBJ2-1; 7 bases map to TRBD2. The CDR3 length is 14 residues. J lost 6 bases, V lost 0 bases, and 3 bases had no gene match. In germline, CDR1 is SGDLS, CDR2 YYNGEE. Here the CDR3 DNA reads TGTGCCAGCAGCGTAGACGGCGGGGGCAATGAGCAGTTCTTC. Translation gives CASSVDGGGNEQFF.

Concerning this clone itself: The junction departs from germline at one end; a sequencing error may be responsible. The chain has TRBV6-1 and TRBJ2-7, with 9 bases matching TRBD1. The V gene's germline CDR1 is MNHNS and CDR2 SASEGT. The CDR3 has 15 amino acids. The CDR3 reads CASREGQGSTYEQYF. CDR3 DNA: TGTGCCAGCAGAGAAGGACAGGGGTCGACCTACGAGCAGTACTTC.

The genes are TRBV9 and TRBJ1-2; D possibly corresponds to TRBD1 (5 bases). The V end was cut by 0 bases, the J end by 3 bases, with 15 bases between. The length of the CDR3 is 16 residues. Germline CDR1 reads SGDLS; CDR2 reads YYNGEE. The CDR3 nucleotides are TGTGCCAGCAGCGTAGGAGTCGGGGGTTTTGACTATGGCTACACCTTC. Translated: CASSVGVGGFDYGYTF.

This chain joins TRBV6-1 and TRBJ2-5; D not certain. The germline V gene has CDR1 MNHNS and CDR2 SASEGT. CDR3 size: 15 residues. V lost 4 bases, J lost 2 bases, and 14 bases lay in between. The CDR3 coding sequence is TGTGCCAGCAGTGGCGGTATAGCCGGTCAAGAGACCCAGTACTTC. It is translated as CASSGGIAGQETQYF.

The V gene is TRBV15, the J gene TRBJ2-4; possible D gene TRBD1, 5 bases. The ends were cut back, 0 bases at V and 1 base at J, with 7 bases in the middle. Germline values: CDR1 LNHNV, CDR2 YYDKDF (reference sequence). This CDR3 has 15 amino acids. The CDR3 sequence: CATSREAGAKNIQYF. Written as DNA, the CDR3 is TGTGCCACCAGCAGAGAGGCAGGGGCCAAAAACATTCAGTACTTC.

The chain recombines TRBV11-2 with TRBJ2-7; 7 bases fit TRBD1. J gave up 4 bases and V 2 bases, and 8 bases lay outside the gene matches. The CDR3 consists of 15 residues. From germline, CDR1 is SGHAT and CDR2 FQNNGV. The CDR3 DNA follows: TGTGCCAGCAGCTTATCTTTCGGGACAGCATACGAGCAGTACTTC. It encodes CASSLSFGTAYEQYF.

This chain connects TRBV5-1 to TRBJ2-7; tentative D call: TRBD2 (6 bases). This CDR3 spans 14 amino acids. Trimming cost V 0 bases and J 6 bases, with 13 bases left between them. Germline assignment: CDR1 SGHRS and CDR2 YFSETQ. CDR3: CASSLETSSAEQYF. For the CDR3, the DNA is TGCGCCAGCAGCTTGGAGACTAGTTCAGCCGAGCAGTACTTC.

The genes are TRBV5-4 and TRBJ2-3; 10 bases line up with TRBD2. Per germline, CDR1 SGHNT and CDR2 YYREEE (reference sequence). With 0 bases clipped from V and 4 bases from J, the junction kept 5 bases outside the gene matches. The CDR3 totals 16 residues. The DNA of the CDR3 is TGTGCCAGCAGCTTGGATGGTCTAGCGGGGGCAGATACGCAGTATTTT. It specifies CASSLDGLAGADTQYF.

The rearrangement uses TRBV30 and TRBJ2-7, with D possibly matching TRBD1 (7 bases). The CDR3 is 16 residues long. Germline V gene lookup returns CDR1 GTSNPN and CDR2 SVGIG (reference sequence). Trimming removed 0 bases at V and 0 bases at J, with 15 bases between. DNA for the CDR3: TGTGCCTGGAGTGTACTAGGAGGGGACAGCTCCTACGAGCAGTACTTC. Translated: CAWSVLGGDSSYEQYF.

J is TRBJ1-6 and V is TRBV9, with 7 bases matching TRBD1. V was clipped by 4 bases and J by 1 base; unmatched bases: 5. Germline V gene lookup returns CDR1 SGDLS and CDR2 YYNGEE. The length of the CDR3 is 16 residues. The CDR3 sequence is CASSPQGGSYNSPLHF. The DNA for the CDR3 is TGTGCCAGCAGCCCGCAGGGGGGATCCTATAATTCACCCCTCCACTTT.

V usage is TRBV5-1 and J usage is TRBJ2-5; 10 nucleotides align to TRBD2. The CDR3 spans 15 residues. V lost 1 base to trimming and J lost 3 bases; unmatched junction nucleotides: 3. Germline values: CDR1 SGHRS, CDR2 YFSETQ. The CDR3 sequence: CASSLFLAGEETQYF. DNA of the CDR3: TGCGCCAGCAGCTTGTTTCTAGCGGGGGAAGAGACCCAGTACTTC.

This clone was recorded only once. CDR3 amino acids: CSVEGGQGGYGYTF. In DNA form, the CDR3 reads TGCAGCGTTGAAGGGGGACAGGGGGGCTATGGCTACACCTTC. This chain links TRBV29-1 with TRBJ1-2; 11 nucleotides agree with TRBD1. The CDR3 totals 14 residues. Germline-derived CDR1 and CDR2 are SQVTM and ANQGSEA. J lost 4 bases, V lost 1 base, and 2 bases had no gene match.